The 13 T cell receptor beta chains in this list originate from one sample, sequenced in a study of blood T cell repertoires in COVID-19. The repertoire was sequenced with immunoSEQ multiplex PCR; TCRdb's copy has only in-frame clones and lacks some. Among about 250,000 clones listed, 70% to 90% were seen once. The sample comprised PBMCs or T cells enriched from blood (not recorded which). The source is a man aged 40-55 years who had recovered from COVID-19.

The CDR3 DNA sequence: TGTGCCAGCAGCCAAGGACAGGGTGGTACCTACGAGCAGTACTTC. Protein sequence: CASSQGQGGTYEQYF. The V and J genes are TRBV27 and TRBJ2-7; 8 positions match TRBD1. The J segment lost 2 bases and the V segment lost 6 bases, leaving 9 bases of the junction unmatched. Germline V gene lookup returns CDR1 MNHEY and CDR2 SMNVEV (reference sequence). This CDR3 region has 15 residues.

Of note for this clone: At one end, the junction sequence differs from germline, possibly due to a read error. V gene TRBV5-4 combines with J gene TRBJ1-2, with 9 bases lining up with TRBD1. The germline V gene has CDR1 SGHNT and CDR2 YYREEE (reference sequence). The CDR3 totals 14 residues. The chain's CDR3 is CTSSTGTGFGGYTF. The DNA for the CDR3 is TGTACCAGCAGCACCGGGACAGGGTTTGGTGGCTACACCTTC.

This clone turned up a few times. The chain joins TRBV10-3 to TRBJ1-6; a possible D gene is TRBD1 (6 bases). V shed 0 bases and J shed 10 bases, with 13 bases lying between them. Germline loops: CDR1 ENHRY, CDR2 SYGVKD. CDR3 size: 15 residues. CDR3 amino acids: CAISESRQGYSPLHF. Written as DNA, the CDR3 is TGTGCCATCAGTGAGTCGAGGCAGGGGTACTCACCCCTCCACTTT.

This clone was observed a single time. The rearrangement uses TRBV4-1 and TRBJ2-5; 10 bases align to TRBD2. Per the germline V gene, CDR1 is MGHRA and CDR2 is YSYEKL. Trimming at V came to 2 bases and at J to 4 bases, leaving 1 base not matched to a gene. The CDR3 extends over 14 amino acids. The CDR3 loop reads CASSQTSGIETQYF. The CDR3 DNA sequence: TGCGCCAGCAGCCAAACTAGCGGGATAGAGACCCAGTACTTC.

This clone showed up just once. V usage is TRBV7-9 and J usage is TRBJ2-2, with D possibly matching TRBD1 (5 bases). The CDR3 contains 16 residues. Trimming stripped 8 bases from V and 2 bases from J, with 18 bases between. Germline CDR1 is SEHNR and CDR2 is FQNEAQ (reference sequence). CDR3 region: CASPRRAGINTGELFF. CDR3 DNA sequence: TGTGCCAGCCCGAGACGGGCAGGGATTAACACCGGGGAGCTGTTTTTT.

The chain recombines TRBV4-1 with TRBJ1-1; no firm D call. Per germline, CDR1 MGHRA and CDR2 YSYEKL. V was cut by 2 bases and J by 10 bases, with 14 bases left in between. CDR3 length: 13 residues. Here the CDR3 reads CASSQLTSVRAFF. CDR3 DNA: TGCGCCAGCAGCCAACTAACCAGCGTTAGAGCTTTCTTT.

A word on this clone: The sample contains more than one DNA sequence encoding this CDR3. J is TRBJ1-6 and V is TRBV10-1; 8 bases are a match to TRBD1. CDR3 length equals 13 residues. The junction had 2 bases not matched to a gene; V was cut back by 6 bases and J by 7 bases. Germline CDR1 and CDR2: WNHNN and SYGVQD (reference sequence). This CDR3 is CASRGDRNSPLHF. CDR3 nucleotide sequence: TGCGCCAGCAGAGGGGACAGGAATTCACCCCTCCACTTT.

This clone has just a few counts. This CDR3 is CASSVDPGILSGNTIYF. Written as DNA, the CDR3 is TGTGCCAGCAGCGTAGATCCGGGGATCCTCTCTGGAAACACCATATATTTT. The chain couples TRBV9 to TRBJ1-3; D gene uncertain. Germline V gene data show CDR1 as SGDLS and CDR2 as YYNGEE. The CDR3 covers 17 residues. Trimming stripped 0 bases from V and 0 bases from J, with 13 bases between. Variable domain in full (rest from reference TRBV9 and TRBJ1-3): DSGVTQTPKHLITATGQRVTLRCSPRSGDLSVYWYQQSLDQGLQFLIQYYNGEERAKGNILERFSAQQFPDLHSELNLSSLELGDSALYFCASSVDPGILSGNTIYFGEGSWLTVV.

Only a few counts were recorded for this clone. V and J are TRBV5-5 and TRBJ2-1, with 8 bases aligning to TRBD2. V shed 4 bases, J shed 8 bases, and the junction held 8 bases outside the gene matches. The length of the CDR3 is 14 residues. The germline V gene has CDR1 SGHKS and CDR2 YYEKEE (reference sequence). The CDR3 is CASSIGTSRYEQFF. The CDR3 nucleotides are TGTGCCAGCAGCATCGGGACTAGTCGTTATGAGCAGTTCTTC.

This clone showed up just once. The chain couples TRBV5-1 to TRBJ2-1, with TRBD2 matching 9 bases. The germline V gene has CDR1 SGHRS and CDR2 YFSETQ. V lost 2 bases and J lost 6; bases outside the gene matches: 6. The CDR3 consists of 15 residues. The CDR3 reads CASSFLAGNGNEQFF. The CDR3 nucleotides read TGCGCCAGCAGCTTCCTAGCGGGGAATGGCAATGAGCAGTTCTTC.

The J gene is TRBJ2-5, the V gene TRBV6-1; D gene unclear. CDR3 length: 13 amino acids. With 1 base removed from V and 7 bases from J, the gap between germline ends came to 10 bases. Germline V gene sequence: CDR1 MNHNS, CDR2 SASEGT. CDR3 residues: CASSEETRLTQYF. CDR3 in DNA: TGTGCCAGCAGTGAAGAGACTCGACTGACCCAGTACTTC.

The chain couples TRBV19 to TRBJ1-5, with a tentative D call TRBD1 (6 bases). Germline-derived CDR1 and CDR2 are LNHDA and SQIVND (reference sequence). The V gene lost 6 bases and the J gene lost 5 bases, with 11 bases spanning the gap. The CDR3 is made up of 13 amino acids. As DNA, the CDR3 is TGTGCCAGTAGGCAGGGGTCGGATCAGCCCCAGCATTTT. This sequence encodes CASRQGSDQPQHF.

This rearrangement joins TRBV10-3 to TRBJ1-3; TRBD1 agrees at 9 bases. In germline, CDR1 is ENHRY, CDR2 SYGVKD. J lost 1 base, V lost 2 bases, and 0 bases had no gene match. There are 15 residues in the CDR3. The CDR3: CAISEGQGSGNTIYF. The CDR3 DNA follows: TGTGCCATCAGTGAGGGACAGGGGTCTGGAAACACCATATATTTT.